The present entry profiles one T cell receptor (beta chain) with its context. Its target is unknown. This sample was included in a study of shared clonotypes between healthy human individuals. Study-wide results and limits: Naive CD4 clonotype sharing across a few donors was 4% to 5%. Researchers sampled blood only, noting tissue repertoires likely differ.

V lost 3 bases and J 1 base, leaving 21 bases between the germline ends. CDR1 is SGDLS, CDR2 YYNGEE, per germline. This CDR3 has 18 residues. Assay used: immunoSEQ multiplex PCR; TCRdb lists only in-frame clones, some missing. The table has over a million clones, approximately 97% seen once. Healthy HIV-negative adults without recent acute infections or vaccinations served as donors. What was sequenced was naive CD4+ T cells sorted from blood. Subset specified: CD45RA+ positively selected. The origin of this receptor is a young man in good health. This rearrangement joins TRBV9 to TRBJ2-3; D might be TRBD1 or TRBD2, each matching 6 bases. CDR3 sequence: CASSALPGGGPGTDTQYF. CDR3 DNA sequence: TGTGCCAGCAGCGCCCTACCGGGTGGGGGGCCGGGCACAGATACGCAGTATTTT.